The subject of this entry is one T cell receptor (beta chain). This specimen belongs to a study of identical twins. The cDNA had a unique molecular identifier and a template-switch universal primer site. TCRdb independently ran MiXCR on the 5' RACE reads; one entry per CDR3 protein. The sample contains some 500,000 distinct CDR3 sequences, around 20% of which appear only once. V lost 3 bases and J lost 4; bases outside the gene matches: 5. The CDR3 length is 14 residues. The germline CDR1 and CDR2 sequences are MNHEY and SVGAGI. The same specimen was also included in a second study, on T cells expressing NK-cell markers. From that second work: In the group of eight sequenced donors, seven were HCMV-seropositive and one was seronegative.

The sample consisted of CD4+ T cells sorted from blood. This TCR was sampled from a woman between 18 and 29 years old in good health. The chain employs TRBV6-5 and TRBJ1-1, with 7 bases that match TRBD1. The CDR3 sequence: CASSYLQGFTEAFF. The CDR3, as DNA: TGTGCCAGCAGTTATTTACAGGGGTTCACTGAAGCTTTCTTT.